This T cell receptor beta chain was observed in a study of T cells in Graves' hyperthyroidism and ophthalmopathy. RNA transcripts provided the source from which TCR beta CDR3 regions were amplified. A first-round RT-PCR of the TCR CDR3 used the HTBI primer set. MiXCR, applied by TCRdb to the multiplex PCR reads, yields one record per CDR3 protein. There are around 450,000 distinct CDR3 sequences in the sample; about a sixth occur only once, and just under 8% lies in the top ten. This clonotype was counted many times. The sequencing input was blood. The clonotype originates from a woman aged 18-29 years with Graves' hyperthyroidism.

CDR3: CASSYGREQETQYF. CDR3 nucleotide sequence: TGTGCCAGCAGCTACGGACGGGAACAAGAGACCCAGTACTTC. This chain uses TRBV11-1 with TRBJ2-5; D perhaps matches TRBD2 (5 bases). CDR3 length equals 14 residues. The ends were cut back, 4 bases at V and 2 bases at J, with 11 bases in the middle. Per germline, CDR1 SGHAT and CDR2 FQDESV (reference sequence).